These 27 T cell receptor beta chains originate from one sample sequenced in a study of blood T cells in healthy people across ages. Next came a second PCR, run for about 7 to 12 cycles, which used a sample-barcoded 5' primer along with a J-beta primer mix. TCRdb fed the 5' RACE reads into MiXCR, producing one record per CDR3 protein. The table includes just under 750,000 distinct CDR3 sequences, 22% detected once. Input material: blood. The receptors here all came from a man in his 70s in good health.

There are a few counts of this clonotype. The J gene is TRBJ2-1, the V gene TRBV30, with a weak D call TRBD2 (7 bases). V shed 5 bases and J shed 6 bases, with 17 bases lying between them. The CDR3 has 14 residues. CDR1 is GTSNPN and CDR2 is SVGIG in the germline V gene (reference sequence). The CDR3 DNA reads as TGTGCCTGGGACAAGGGGGAGGGCTTCAATGAGCAGTTCTTC. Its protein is CAWDKGEGFNEQFF.

This CDR3 reads CSAFGPMSTDTQYF. CDR3 DNA: TGCAGTGCTTTCGGACCGATGAGCACAGATACGCAGTATTTT. The genes are TRBV20-1 and TRBJ2-3; D not resolved. The germline V and J ends were trimmed by 5 bases and 0 bases, with 12 bases remaining between them. Germline CDR1 and CDR2: DFQATT and SNEGSKA (reference sequence). The CDR3 length is 14 residues.

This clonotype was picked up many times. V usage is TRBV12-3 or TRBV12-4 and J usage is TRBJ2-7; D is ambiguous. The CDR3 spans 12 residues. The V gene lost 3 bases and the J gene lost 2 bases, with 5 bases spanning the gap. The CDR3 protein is CASSFITYEQYF. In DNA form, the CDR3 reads TGTGCCAGCAGTTTCATTACCTACGAGCAGTACTTC.

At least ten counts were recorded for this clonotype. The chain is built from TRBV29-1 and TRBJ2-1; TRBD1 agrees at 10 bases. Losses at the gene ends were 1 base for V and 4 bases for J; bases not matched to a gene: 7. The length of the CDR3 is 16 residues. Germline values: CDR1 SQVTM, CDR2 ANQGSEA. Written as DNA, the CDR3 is TGCAGCGTTGAAGCTCAGGACAGGGGGGGTTACAATGAGCAGTTCTTC. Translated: CSVEAQDRGGYNEQFF.

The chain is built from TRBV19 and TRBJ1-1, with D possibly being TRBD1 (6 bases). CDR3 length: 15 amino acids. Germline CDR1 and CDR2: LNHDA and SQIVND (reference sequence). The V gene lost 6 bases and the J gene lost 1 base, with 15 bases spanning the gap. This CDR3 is CASRSTGTPNTEAFF. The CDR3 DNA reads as TGTGCCAGTAGGTCCACCGGGACACCGAACACTGAAGCTTTCTTT.

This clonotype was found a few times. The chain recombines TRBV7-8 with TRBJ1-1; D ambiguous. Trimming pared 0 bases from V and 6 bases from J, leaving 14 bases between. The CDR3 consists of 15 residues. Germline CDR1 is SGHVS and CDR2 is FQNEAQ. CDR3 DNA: TGTGCCAGCAGCTTAGCCACCAGGAGCAGTGCTGAAGCTTTCTTT. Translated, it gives CASSLATRSSAEAFF.

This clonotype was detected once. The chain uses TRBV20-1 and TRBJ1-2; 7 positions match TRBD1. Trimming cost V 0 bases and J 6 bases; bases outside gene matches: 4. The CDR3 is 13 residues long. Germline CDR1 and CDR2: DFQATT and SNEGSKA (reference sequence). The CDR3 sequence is CSARERTGDGYTF. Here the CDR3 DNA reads TGCAGTGCTAGAGAGAGGACAGGAGATGGCTACACCTTC.

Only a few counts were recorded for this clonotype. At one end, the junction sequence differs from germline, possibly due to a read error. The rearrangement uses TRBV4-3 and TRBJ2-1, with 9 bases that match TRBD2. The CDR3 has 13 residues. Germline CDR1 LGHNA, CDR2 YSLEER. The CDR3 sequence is CASNQGLGLAGLF. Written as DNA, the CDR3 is TGCGCCAGCAACCAAGGTTTGGGTCTAGCGGGACTCTTC.

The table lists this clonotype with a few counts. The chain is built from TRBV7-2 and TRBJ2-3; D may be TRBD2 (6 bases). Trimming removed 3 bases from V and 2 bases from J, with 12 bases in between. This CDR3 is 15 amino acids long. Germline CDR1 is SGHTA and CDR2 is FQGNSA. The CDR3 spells CASSFGTASTDTQYF. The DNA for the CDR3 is TGTGCCAGCAGCTTCGGGACTGCCTCCACAGATACGCAGTATTTT.

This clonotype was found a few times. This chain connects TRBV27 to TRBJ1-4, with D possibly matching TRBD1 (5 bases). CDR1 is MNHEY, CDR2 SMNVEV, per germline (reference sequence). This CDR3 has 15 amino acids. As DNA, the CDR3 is TGTGCAAAAATGTCGGGGGGACCCACTAATGAAAAACTGTTTTTT. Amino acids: CAKMSGGPTNEKLFF.

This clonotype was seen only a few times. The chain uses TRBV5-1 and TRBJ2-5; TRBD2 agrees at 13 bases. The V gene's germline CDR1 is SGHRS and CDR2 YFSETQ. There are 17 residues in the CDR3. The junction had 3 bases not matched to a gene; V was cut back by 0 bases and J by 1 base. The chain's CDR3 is CASSLVLAGGGQETQYF. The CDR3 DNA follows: TGCGCCAGCAGCTTGGTACTAGCGGGAGGGGGCCAAGAGACCCAGTACTTC.

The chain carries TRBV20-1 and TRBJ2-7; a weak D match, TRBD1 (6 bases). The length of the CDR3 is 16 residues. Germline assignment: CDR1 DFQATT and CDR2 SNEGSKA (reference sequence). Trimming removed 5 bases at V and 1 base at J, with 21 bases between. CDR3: CSAPPSGGTRSYEQYF. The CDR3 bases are TGCAGTGCTCCCCCATCTGGGGGCACGAGGTCCTACGAGCAGTACTTC.

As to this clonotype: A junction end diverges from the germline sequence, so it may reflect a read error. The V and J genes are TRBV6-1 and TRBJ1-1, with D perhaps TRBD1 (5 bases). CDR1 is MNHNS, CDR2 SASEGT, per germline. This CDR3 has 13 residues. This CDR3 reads CTSSEGRGIEAFF. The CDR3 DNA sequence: TGTACCAGCAGTGAAGGCCGGGGGATTGAAGCTTTCTTT.

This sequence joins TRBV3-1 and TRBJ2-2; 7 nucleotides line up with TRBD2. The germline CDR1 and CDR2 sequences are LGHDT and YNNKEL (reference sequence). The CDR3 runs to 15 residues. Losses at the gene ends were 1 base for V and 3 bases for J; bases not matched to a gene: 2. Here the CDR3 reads CASSQVLADTGELFF. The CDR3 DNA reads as TGTGCCAGCAGCCAAGTTCTAGCGGACACCGGGGAGCTGTTTTTT.

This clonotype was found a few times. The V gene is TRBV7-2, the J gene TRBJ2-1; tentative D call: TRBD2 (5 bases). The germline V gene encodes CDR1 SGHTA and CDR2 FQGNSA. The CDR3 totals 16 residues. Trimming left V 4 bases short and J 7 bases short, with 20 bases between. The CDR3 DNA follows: TGTGCCAGCAGCTCCCCTGCGGGTATAAGGGTAAATGAGCAGTTCTTC. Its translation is CASSSPAGIRVNEQFF. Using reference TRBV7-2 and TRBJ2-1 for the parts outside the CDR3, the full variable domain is GAGVSQSPSNKVTEKGKDVELRCDPISGHTALYWYRQSLGQGLEFLIYFQGNSAPDKSGLPSDRFSAERTGGSVSTLTIQRTQQEDSAVYLCASSSPAGIRVNEQFFGPGTRLTVL.

The CDR3 nucleotides are TGTGCCAGCAGCATAACAGGGACCACTGAAGCTTTCTTT. It is translated as CASSITGTTEAFF. The chain employs TRBV7-9 and TRBJ1-1; D is possibly TRBD1 (6 bases). The germline V gene has CDR1 SEHNR and CDR2 FQNEAQ (reference sequence). This CDR3 is built from 13 residues. Trimming removed 5 bases at V and 4 bases at J, with 11 bases between. The whole variable domain, filled in from reference TRBV7-9 and TRBJ1-1, reads DTGVSQNPRHKITKRGQNVTFRCDPISEHNRLYWYRQTLGQGPEFLTYFQNEAQLEKSRLLSDRFSAERPKGSFSTLEIQRTEQGDSAMYLCASSITGTTEAFFGQGTRLTVV.

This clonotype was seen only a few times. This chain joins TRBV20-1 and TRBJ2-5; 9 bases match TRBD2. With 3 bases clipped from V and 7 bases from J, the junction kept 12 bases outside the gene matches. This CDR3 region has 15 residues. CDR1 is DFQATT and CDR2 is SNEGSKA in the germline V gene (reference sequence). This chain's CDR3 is CSASPPGLAYGTQYF. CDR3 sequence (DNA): TGCAGTGCTAGTCCCCCGGGACTAGCCTATGGGACCCAGTACTTC.

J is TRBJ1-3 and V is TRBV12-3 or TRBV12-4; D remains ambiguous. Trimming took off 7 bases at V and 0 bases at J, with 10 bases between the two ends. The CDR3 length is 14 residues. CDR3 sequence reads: CASKVGSSGNTIYF. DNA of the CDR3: TGTGCCAGCAAAGTAGGGAGCTCTGGAAACACCATATATTTT.

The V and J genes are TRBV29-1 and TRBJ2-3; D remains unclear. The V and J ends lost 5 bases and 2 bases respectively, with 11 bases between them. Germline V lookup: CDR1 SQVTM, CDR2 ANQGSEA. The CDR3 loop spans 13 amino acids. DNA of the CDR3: TGCAGCGTTCTCCCAGGCTTCACAGATACGCAGTATTTT. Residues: CSVLPGFTDTQYF.

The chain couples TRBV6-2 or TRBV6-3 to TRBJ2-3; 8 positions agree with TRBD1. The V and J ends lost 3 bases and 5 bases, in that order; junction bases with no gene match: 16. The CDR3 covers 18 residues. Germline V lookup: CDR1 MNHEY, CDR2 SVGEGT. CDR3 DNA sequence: TGTGCCAGCAGTTATACGGGAACCGGGACAGGTCTTGGAGATACGCAGTATTTT. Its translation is CASSYTGTGTGLGDTQYF.

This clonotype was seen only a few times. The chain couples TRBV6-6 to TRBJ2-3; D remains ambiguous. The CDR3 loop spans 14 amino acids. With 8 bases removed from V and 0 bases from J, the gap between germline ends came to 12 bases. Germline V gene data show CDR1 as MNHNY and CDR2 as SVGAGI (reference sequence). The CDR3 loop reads CASQQTLSTDTQYF. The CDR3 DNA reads TGTGCCAGCCAGCAGACGCTTAGCACAGATACGCAGTATTTT.

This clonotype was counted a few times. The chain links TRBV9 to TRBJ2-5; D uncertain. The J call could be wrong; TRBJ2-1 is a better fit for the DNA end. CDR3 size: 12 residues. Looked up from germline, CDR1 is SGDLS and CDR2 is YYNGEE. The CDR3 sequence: CASSAWDNEQFF. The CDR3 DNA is TGTGCCAGCAGCGCTTGGGACAATGAGCAGTTCTTC.

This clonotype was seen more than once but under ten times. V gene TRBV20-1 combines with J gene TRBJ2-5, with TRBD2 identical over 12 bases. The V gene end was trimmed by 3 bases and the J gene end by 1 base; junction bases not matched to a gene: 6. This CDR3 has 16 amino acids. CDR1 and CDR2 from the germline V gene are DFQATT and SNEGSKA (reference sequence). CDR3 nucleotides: TGCAGTGCTAGGCCTCGGACTAGCGGGGCCCAAGAGACCCAGTACTTC. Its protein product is CSARPRTSGAQETQYF.

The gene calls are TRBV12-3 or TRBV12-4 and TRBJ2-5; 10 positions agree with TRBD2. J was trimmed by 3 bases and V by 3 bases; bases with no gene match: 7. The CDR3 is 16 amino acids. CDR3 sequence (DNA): TGTGCCAGCAGTTTTATTTCTAGCGGGGGCAAAGAGACCCAGTACTTC. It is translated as CASSFISSGGKETQYF.

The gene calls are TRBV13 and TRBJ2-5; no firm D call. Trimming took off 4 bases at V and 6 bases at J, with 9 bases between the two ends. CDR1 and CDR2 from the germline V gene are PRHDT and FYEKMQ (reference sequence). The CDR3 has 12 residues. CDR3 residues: CASSSREQTQYF. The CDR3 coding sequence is TGTGCCAGCAGCTCCCGTGAGCAGACCCAGTACTTC.

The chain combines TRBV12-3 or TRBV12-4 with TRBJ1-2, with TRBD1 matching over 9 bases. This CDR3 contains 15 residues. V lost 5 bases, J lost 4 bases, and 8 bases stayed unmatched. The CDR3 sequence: CASSPRTGVGYGYTF. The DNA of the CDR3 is TGTGCCAGCAGTCCCCGGACAGGGGTCGGCTATGGCTACACCTTC.

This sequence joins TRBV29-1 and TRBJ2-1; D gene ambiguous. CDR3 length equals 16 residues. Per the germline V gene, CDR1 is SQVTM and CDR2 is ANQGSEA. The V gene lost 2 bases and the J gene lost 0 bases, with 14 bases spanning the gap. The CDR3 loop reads CSVELGGKSSYNEQFF. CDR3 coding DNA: TGCAGCGTTGAATTGGGCGGTAAAAGCTCCTACAATGAGCAGTTCTTC.